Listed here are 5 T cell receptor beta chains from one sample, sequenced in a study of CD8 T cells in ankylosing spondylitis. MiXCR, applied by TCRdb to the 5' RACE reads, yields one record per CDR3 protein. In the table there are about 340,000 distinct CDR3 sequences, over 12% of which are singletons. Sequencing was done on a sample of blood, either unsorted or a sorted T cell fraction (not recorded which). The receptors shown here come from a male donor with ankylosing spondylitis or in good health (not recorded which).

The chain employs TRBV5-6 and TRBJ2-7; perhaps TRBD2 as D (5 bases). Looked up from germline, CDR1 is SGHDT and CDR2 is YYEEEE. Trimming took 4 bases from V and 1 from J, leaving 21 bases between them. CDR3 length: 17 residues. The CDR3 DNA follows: TGTGCCAGCAGCCCGCCGGGAAAAAATCCTCGTTCCTACGAGCAGTACTTC. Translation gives CASSPPGKNPRSYEQYF.

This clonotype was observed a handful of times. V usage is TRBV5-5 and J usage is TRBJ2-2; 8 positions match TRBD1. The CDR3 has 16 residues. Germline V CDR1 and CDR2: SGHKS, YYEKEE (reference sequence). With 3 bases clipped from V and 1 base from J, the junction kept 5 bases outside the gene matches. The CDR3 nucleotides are TGTGCCAGCAGCTATGACAGGGGCGGGAACACCGGGGAGCTGTTTTTT. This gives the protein CASSYDRGGNTGELFF.

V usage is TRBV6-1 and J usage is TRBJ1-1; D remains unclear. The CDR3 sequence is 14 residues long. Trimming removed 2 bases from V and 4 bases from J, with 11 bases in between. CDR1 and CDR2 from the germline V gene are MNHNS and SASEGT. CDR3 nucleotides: TGTGCCAGCAGTGAACTTGGGGTGAGCACTGAAGCTTTCTTT. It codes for CASSELGVSTEAFF.

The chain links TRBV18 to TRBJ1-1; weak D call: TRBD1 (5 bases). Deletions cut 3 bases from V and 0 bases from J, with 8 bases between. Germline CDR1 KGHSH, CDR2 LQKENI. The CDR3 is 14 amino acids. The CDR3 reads CASSPLTVNTEAFF. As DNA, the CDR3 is TGTGCCAGCTCACCTTTGACAGTGAACACTGAAGCTTTCTTT.

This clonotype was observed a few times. The CDR3 protein is CSARDSKDPWNYGYTF. The CDR3 DNA sequence: TGCAGTGCTAGAGATAGCAAGGACCCTTGGAACTATGGCTACACCTTC. This chain links TRBV20-1 with TRBJ1-2; no definite D call. V was trimmed by 0 bases and J by 2 bases, leaving 16 bases between them. Germline lookup yields CDR1 DFQATT and CDR2 SNEGSKA (reference sequence). This CDR3 is built from 16 residues.